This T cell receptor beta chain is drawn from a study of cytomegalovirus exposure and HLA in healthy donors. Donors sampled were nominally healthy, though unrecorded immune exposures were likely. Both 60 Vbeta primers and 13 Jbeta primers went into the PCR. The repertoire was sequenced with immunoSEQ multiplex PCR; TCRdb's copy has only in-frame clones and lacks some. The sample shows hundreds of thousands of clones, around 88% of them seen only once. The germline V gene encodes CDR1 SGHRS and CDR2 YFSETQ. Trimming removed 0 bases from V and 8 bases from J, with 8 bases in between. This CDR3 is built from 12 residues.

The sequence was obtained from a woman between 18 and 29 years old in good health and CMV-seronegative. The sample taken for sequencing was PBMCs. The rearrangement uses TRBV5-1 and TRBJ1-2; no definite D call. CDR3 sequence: CASSLDSIGYTF. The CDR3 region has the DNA TGCGCCAGCAGCTTGGACAGTATCGGCTACACCTTC.